The clone carrying this T cell receptor beta chain was observed a handful of times. Its antigen is not identified. The record originates from a study of CD8 T cells in ankylosing spondylitis. Study-wide results and limits: Roughly 8 highly homologous variants formed a TCR beta motif that appeared characteristic of ankylosing spondylitis blood. Reportedly, significant enrichment of disease-linked clones occurred in matched ankylosing spondylitis synovial fluid. Disease-linked clones had a CD8+ phenotype and relatively low frequency in peripheral blood.

Library preparation for TCR beta used quantitative 5'-RACE with molecular barcodes. TCRdb fed the 5' RACE reads into MiXCR, producing one record per CDR3 protein. The data contain almost 250,000 distinct CDR3 sequences, more than 25% of them singletons. The CDR3 consists of 15 residues. V dropped 2 bases and J dropped 2 bases, with 12 bases sitting between them. The sample taken for sequencing was blood, either unsorted or a sorted T cell fraction (not recorded which). The chain combines TRBV12-3 or TRBV12-4 with TRBJ1-1; the D gene is possibly TRBD1 (6 bases). The TCR sequence derives from a male donor with ankylosing spondylitis or in good health (not recorded which). The CDR3 DNA sequence: TGTGCCAGCAGTTTAACCCGGACAGCCAACACTGAAGCTTTCTTT. It translates to CASSLTRTANTEAFF.